These 21 T cell receptor beta chains originate from one sample sequenced in a study of TIL therapy for anti-PD-1-resistant metastatic lung cancer (dated by TCRdb to the early 2020s). Per the publication, the time point label means: pre-treatment sample, taken before nivolumab and TIL therapy. The immunoSEQ v3 hsTCRB kit was used to amplify TCR beta CDR3 regions from genomic DNA through bias-controlled multiplex PCR. Entries here come from immuneACCESS through TCRdb and include only in-frame sequences with V and J called. Some clones fail to appear in such tables; in the studies checked, an unresolved V gene covers under half of the shortfall, and the cause of the remainder is unknown. Across this sample there are 16,000 or so clones, with 70% to 85% seen only once. Around 39% of the sample rests with the top ten. Material: blood, obtained at baseline. These TCRs come from a person aged 25-79 years with non-small cell lung cancer.

This clone was found once. This sequence joins TRBV30 and TRBJ1-3; TRBD1 matches at 11 bases. After removal of 1 base from V and 1 base from J, the junction contained 3 bases not matched to a gene. The CDR3 is 16 residues long. CDR1 and CDR2 (germline): GTSNPN, SVGIG (reference sequence). CDR3 coding DNA: TGTGCCTGGAGTGCAGGGACAGGGGGATCTGGAAACACCATATATTTT. Translated, it gives CAWSAGTGGSGNTIYF.

V is TRBV7-2 and J is TRBJ1-1; D ambiguous. V dropped 8 bases and J dropped 0 bases, with 10 bases sitting between them. This CDR3 is 13 amino acids long. Germline V gene sequence: CDR1 SGHTA, CDR2 FQGNSA. The CDR3 sequence: CASGTHMNTEAFF. The CDR3 coding sequence is TGTGCCAGCGGCACCCACATGAACACTGAAGCTTTCTTT.

V and J are TRBV5-1 and TRBJ2-7; TRBD1 might be the D (6 bases). This CDR3 spans 14 amino acids. CDR1 is SGHRS, CDR2 YFSETQ, per germline. V was clipped by 0 bases and J by 3 bases, with 10 bases between them. The CDR3 loop is CASSLETGRYEQYF. Written as DNA, the CDR3 is TGCGCCAGCAGCTTGGAGACAGGCCGCTACGAGCAGTACTTC.

This chain uses TRBV27 with TRBJ1-4, with D perhaps matching TRBD1 (5 bases). Trimming took 2 bases from V and 8 from J, leaving 15 bases between them. Germline V CDR1 and CDR2: MNHEY, SMNVEV (reference sequence). This CDR3 is 15 amino acids long. CDR3 DNA: TGTGCCAGCAGTTTAACGTGGGGGGTTCAAGAAAAACTGTTTTTT. This sequence encodes CASSLTWGVQEKLFF.

The DNA of the CDR3 is TGCGCCAGCAGCCAAGACAGCAATCAGCCCCAGCATTTT. Protein sequence: CASSQDSNQPQHF. The V gene is TRBV4-1, the J gene TRBJ1-5; D is undetermined. The CDR3 runs to 13 residues. Germline lookup yields CDR1 MGHRA and CDR2 YSYEKL. V gave up 0 bases and J gave up 1 base, with 1 base separating them.

This chain uses TRBV4-1 with TRBJ1-5; D ambiguous. The CDR3 runs 13 residues. V lost 1 base and J 5 bases, leaving 6 bases between the germline ends. Germline lookup yields CDR1 MGHRA and CDR2 YSYEKL. This CDR3 reads CASSQGGDQPQHF. In nucleotides, the CDR3 is TGCGCCAGCAGCCAAGGCGGGGATCAGCCCCAGCATTTT.

CDR3 residues: CASSRDPAGRSTDTQYF. The CDR3 DNA reads as TGCGCCAGCAGTAGGGACCCGGCGGGGAGGAGCACAGATACGCAGTATTTT. The genes are TRBV10-2 and TRBJ2-3; D possibly corresponds to TRBD2 (6 bases). V lost 5 bases and J 0 bases, leaving 18 bases between the germline ends. Germline V gives CDR1 WSHSY, CDR2 SAAADI. This CDR3 has 17 residues.

The chain joins TRBV6-5 to TRBJ1-5; 9 nucleotides agree with TRBD1. Germline CDR1 MNHEY, CDR2 SVGAGI. V shed 4 bases and J 7 bases; nucleotides not matched to a gene: 5. This CDR3 is 14 amino acids long. CDR3 sequence (DNA): TGTGCCAGCAGTTCAGGGACAGGGTCCCAGCCCCAGCATTTT. This encodes CASSSGTGSQPQHF.

This clone appeared a few times. The V call is TRBV7-9, the J call TRBJ1-6; 9 bases fit TRBD1. CDR1 is SEHNR and CDR2 is FQNEAQ in the germline V gene (reference sequence). V lost 5 bases, J lost 8 bases, and 4 bases stayed unmatched. The CDR3 has 14 amino acids. CDR3 nucleotide sequence: TGTGCCAGCAGCCACAGGGGGCGGGATTCACCCCTCCACTTT. Amino acid sequence: CASSHRGRDSPLHF.

The chain links TRBV7-3 to TRBJ1-2; no clear D gene. Trimming stripped 5 bases from V and 5 bases from J, with 9 bases between. Germline V gene sequence: CDR1 SGHTA, CDR2 FQGTGA. The CDR3 runs 12 residues. The CDR3 DNA sequence: TGTGCCAGCAGCCCCGACGGTTATGGCTACACCTTC. This encodes CASSPDGYGYTF.

The rearrangement uses TRBV6-1 and TRBJ2-5, with TRBD1 matching 9 bases. The CDR3 extends over 14 amino acids. The germline V gene has CDR1 MNHNS and CDR2 SASEGT. V was pared by 7 bases and J by 5 bases, with 8 bases of the junction left unmatched. CDR3 region: CASTEDRGWETQYF. The CDR3 coding sequence is TGTGCCAGCACCGAGGACAGGGGATGGGAGACCCAGTACTTC.

The gene calls are TRBV20-1 and TRBJ2-7; D uncertain. The ends were cut back, 5 bases at V and 0 bases at J, with 5 bases in the middle. In germline, CDR1 is DFQATT, CDR2 SNEGSKA (reference sequence). The CDR3 contains 11 residues. Written as DNA, the CDR3 is TGCAGTGCTCCGTACTCCTACGAGCAGTACTTC. This translates into CSAPYSYEQYF.

This clone has only one observation. The chain recombines TRBV9 with TRBJ2-2, with D hard to call. The CDR3 consists of 15 residues. Trimming stripped 1 base from V and 1 base from J, with 8 bases between. CDR1 is SGDLS, CDR2 YYNGEE, per germline. The DNA of the CDR3 is TGTGCCAGCAGCGTATGGAACAGGAACACCGGGGAGCTGTTTTTT. Translating gives CASSVWNRNTGELFF.

This chain joins TRBV7-9 and TRBJ1-6; a possible D gene is TRBD1 (6 bases). Germline assignment: CDR1 SEHNR and CDR2 FQNEAQ (reference sequence). Trimming removed 4 bases at V and 13 bases at J, with 17 bases between. The CDR3 is made up of 14 amino acids. CDR3 region: CASSSTRTESPLHF. CDR3 nucleotide sequence: TGTGCCAGCAGCTCGACTCGGACAGAGAGTCCCCTCCACTTT.

V usage is TRBV4-3 and J usage is TRBJ1-1; tentatively, D is TRBD1 (6 bases). Germline lookup yields CDR1 LGHNA and CDR2 YSLEER. V shed 4 bases and J shed 6 bases, with 18 bases lying between them. This CDR3 is 15 amino acids long. CDR3 bases: TGCGCCAGCAGCCGAACCGGGACATCGACCGCTGAAGCTTTCTTT. Translated, it gives CASSRTGTSTAEAFF.

The rearrangement joins TRBV27 to TRBJ2-2; 7 bases line up with TRBD1. This CDR3 comprises 15 residues. V gave up 6 bases and J gave up 2 bases; unmatched junction bases: 6. Germline V CDR1 and CDR2: MNHEY, SMNVEV (reference sequence). The CDR3 DNA follows: TGTGCCAGCAGAAAAGGGACAGCCAACACCGGGGAGCTGTTTTTT. This translates into CASRKGTANTGELFF.

The chain uses TRBV9 and TRBJ1-5; possibly TRBD1 for D (5 bases). Germline V gene lookup returns CDR1 SGDLS and CDR2 YYNGEE. Trimming shortened V by 0 bases and J by 4 bases, and 8 bases separated the two germline ends. The CDR3 consists of 14 residues. Here the CDR3 DNA reads TGTGCCAGCAGCGTAGAAGGGGAGAATCAGCCCCAGCATTTT. It specifies CASSVEGENQPQHF.

The chain joins TRBV7-2 to TRBJ1-2; D might be TRBD1 (5 bases). The CDR3 totals 13 residues. Germline assignment: CDR1 SGHTA and CDR2 FQGNSA. Trimming shortened V by 4 bases and J by 8 bases, and 14 bases separated the two germline ends. The CDR3 DNA sequence: TGTGCCAGCAGCTCAATCCGGGGCGGCGGCTACACCTTC. It specifies CASSSIRGGGYTF.

The chain is built from TRBV5-1 and TRBJ1-1; 7 bases map to TRBD1. Per germline, CDR1 SGHRS and CDR2 YFSETQ. The CDR3 runs to 16 residues. Germline trimming cut 0 bases from V and 1 base from J; bases unmatched to any gene: 6. CDR3 region: CASSLGQGSGNTEAFF. DNA of the CDR3: TGCGCCAGCAGCTTGGGACAGGGCTCAGGGAACACTGAAGCTTTCTTT.

This clone came up once. The V call is TRBV11-1, the J call TRBJ2-7, with 7 nucleotides matching TRBD1. Trimming at V came to 5 bases and at J to 6 bases, leaving 10 bases not matched to a gene. CDR1 and CDR2 (germline): SGHAT, FQDESV (reference sequence). This CDR3 spans 14 amino acids. CDR3 nucleotides: TGTGCCAGCAGCCTTATTGATAACAGGGGCGAGCAGTACTTC. This encodes CASSLIDNRGEQYF.

V and J are TRBV2 and TRBJ2-1, with TRBD2 matching 11 bases. The germline CDR1 and CDR2 sequences are SNHLY and FYNNEI. J was trimmed by 3 bases and V by 7 bases; bases with no gene match: 5. The CDR3 has 15 residues. DNA for the CDR3: TGTGCCAGCAATATAGCGGGGGGGCACTACAATGAGCAGTTCTTC. It encodes CASNIAGGHYNEQFF.